This TCR beta chain was retrieved from a study of blood T cell repertoires in COVID-19. Trimming left V 6 bases short and J 12 bases short, with 15 bases between. The CDR3 runs 13 residues. Per germline, CDR1 LGHNT and CDR2 FRNRAP. Study processing details: Amplified reference gene primers provided the basis for estimating nucleated cell counts. TCRdb's copy holds only in-frame clones and misses some; the assay was immunoSEQ multiplex PCR. D and trimming were read from the DNA, whereas the V and J calls and clone size are those reported in that table. The sample comprises 75,000 to 80,000 clones, approximately 86% of which are singletons, and 15% to 20% rests with the top ten.

This receptor was obtained from a human donor in a cohort sampled during active COVID-19. This chain joins TRBV12-5 and TRBJ1-6, with TRBD1 as a possible D gene (5 bases). Input material: peripheral blood. The CDR3 loop is CASGRREFEPLHF. The CDR3 nucleotides are TGTGCTAGTGGCCGCAGGGAATTTGAACCCCTCCACTTT.